This TCR beta chain appears in the sequencing data of a study of blood T cells in healthy people across ages. About the research overall: With template switching, about one barcoded beta molecule was captured per two T cells.

Drawing of peripheral blood yielded roughly 9.3 milliliters from each donor. Every sample gave at least 5 micrograms of total RNA when it was extracted. This clonotype was recorded at least ten times. The antigen is unknown. Trimming pared 4 bases from V and 8 bases from J, leaving 18 bases between. This CDR3 comprises 15 residues. Then a second PCR, running roughly 6 to 11 cycles, was carried out with a sample-barcoded 5' primer and a J-beta primer mix. Using its own MiXCR run on the 5' RACE reads, TCRdb lists one record per CDR3 protein. Counted here are about 640,000 distinct CDR3 sequences, about 30% occurring once; the ten biggest clones make up 15% to 17%. Broader study findings: The study found TCR beta diversity correlated strongly with naive T cell percentage.

The sample taken for sequencing was blood. The chain carries TRBV12-3 or TRBV12-4 and TRBJ2-1; D possibly corresponds to TRBD2 (6 bases). The receptor was derived from a woman over 75 in good health. The CDR3, as DNA: TGTGCCAGCAGTTACCAGATACTAGGCGGGGATGAGCAGTTCTTC. Encoded protein: CASSYQILGGDEQFF.